In its sample, the clone carrying this T cell receptor (beta chain) was seen a few times. Antigen unknown. This sample was taken from a study of T cell repertoires in cytomegalovirus infection. In the study overall: Used in the study were CMV epitopes, some recently identified and HLA-C-restricted, others well-studied and HLA-B-restricted.

One entry per CDR3 protein results from TCRdb running MiXCR on the reads. The table shows about 70,000 distinct CDR3 sequences, with 20% to 25% occurring only once. Study observations and caveats: The study identified carriers of CMV plus the relevant HLA from cumulative public TCR beta family frequency. Within the response measured ex vivo, HLA-C-restricted CMV-specific TCR beta clonotypes were dominant.

The CDR3 has 12 residues. Germline assignment: CDR1 LGHNA and CDR2 YNFKEQ. The V end lost 6 bases, the J end lost 6 bases, and 11 bases lay between the germline ends. The sequenced sample was CD8+ T cells from cultured PBMCs, obtained from culture after CMV antigen stimulation. This TCR was recovered from a human donor in good health (CMV status not recorded). Some clones in this sample may be carry-over from other donors' samples. The chain employs TRBV4-2 and TRBJ1-1, with a tentative D call TRBD1 (6 bases). The CDR3 sequence: CASRSGGAEAFF. The CDR3 DNA follows: TGTGCCAGCAGGAGTGGGGGCGCTGAAGCTTTCTTT.